One sample yielded the 25 T cell receptor beta chains listed below, sequenced in a study of CD8 T cells in ankylosing spondylitis. MiXCR, applied by TCRdb to the 5' RACE reads, yields one record per CDR3 protein. The sample includes about 140,000 distinct CDR3 sequences, 7.5% to 9.5% seen only once; the top ten take about 7.1%. The sequenced sample was synovial fluid, either unsorted or a sorted T cell fraction (not recorded which). These receptors were obtained from a male donor with ankylosing spondylitis.

This clonotype was observed a few times. The chain couples TRBV20-1 to TRBJ2-5, with 8 positions matching TRBD2. This CDR3 has 13 amino acids. Trimming removed 6 bases from V and 4 bases from J; junction bases left unmatched: 7. The germline CDR1 and CDR2 sequences are DFQATT and SNEGSKA (reference sequence). CDR3 sequence (DNA): TGCAGTGCCTCAGCGGGACTAGGAGAGACCCAGTACTTC. It translates to CSASAGLGETQYF.

This rearrangement joins TRBV9 to TRBJ2-1; 13 bases map to TRBD2. The CDR3 totals 16 residues. The germline V gene encodes CDR1 SGDLS and CDR2 YYNGEE. The V gene end was trimmed by 3 bases and the J gene end by 10 bases; junction bases not matched to a gene: 10. The CDR3 nucleotides are TGTGCCAGCAGCGCCCGGACTAGCGGGGGAGAAGGGGAGCAGTTCTTC. Protein sequence: CASSARTSGGEGEQFF. Complete variable domain (other parts from reference TRBV9 and TRBJ2-1): DSGVTQTPKHLITATGQRVTLRCSPRSGDLSVYWYQQSLDQGLQFLIQYYNGEERAKGNILERFSAQQFPDLHSELNLSSLELGDSALYFCASSARTSGGEGEQFFGPGTRLTVL.

This clonotype was seen repeatedly, ten times or more. The chain recombines TRBV6-1 with TRBJ2-1; TRBD2 matches 8 bases. Germline assignment: CDR1 MNHNS and CDR2 SASEGT. The CDR3 runs 13 residues. CDR3 coding DNA: TGTGCAACAACGGGACTAGTCTACAATGAGCAGTTCTTC. As protein: CATTGLVYNEQFF.

This clonotype came up a few times. V and J are TRBV20-1 and TRBJ1-4; D is uncertain. The CDR3 runs to 13 residues. The germline gives CDR1 DFQATT, CDR2 SNEGSKA (reference sequence). Trimming took off 2 bases at V and 12 bases at J, with 16 bases between the two ends. This CDR3 reads CSARKDPLGELFF. The CDR3 DNA follows: TGCAGTGCTAGAAAGGACCCTCTCGGGGAACTGTTTTTT.

This clonotype showed up many times. The chain couples TRBV11-2 to TRBJ2-5, with 7 bases that match TRBD1. V dropped 6 bases and J dropped 5; count of bases not matched to a gene: 12. Germline lookup yields CDR1 SGHAT and CDR2 FQNNGV. The CDR3 covers 15 residues. Written as DNA, the CDR3 is TGTGCCAGCAGTCGACAGGGTGGGGGTCGGGAGACCCAGTACTTC. It encodes CASSRQGGGRETQYF.

This clonotype has more than one count but fewer than ten. The chain uses TRBV7-2 and TRBJ2-5, with 10 positions matching TRBD2. The CDR3 has 15 residues. Germline CDR1 and CDR2: SGHTA and FQGNSA. J was trimmed by 2 bases and V by 6 bases; bases with no gene match: 6. This CDR3 is CASRQAGGRQETQYF. CDR3 DNA sequence: TGTGCCAGCAGGCAAGCGGGGGGGCGTCAAGAGACCCAGTACTTC.

The J gene is TRBJ2-5, the V gene TRBV28, with D tentatively TRBD1 (6 bases). This CDR3 is 17 amino acids long. CDR1 MDHEN and CDR2 SYDVKM come from the germline V gene. V was trimmed by 2 bases and J by 5 bases, leaving 21 bases between them. CDR3 sequence: CASSLPAAGAVGETQYF. The DNA for the CDR3 is TGTGCCAGCAGTTTACCTGCGGCAGGGGCTGTGGGGGAGACCCAGTACTTC.

The chain recombines TRBV20-1 with TRBJ2-2; 9 bases match TRBD1. J gave up 7 bases and V 6 bases, and 6 bases lay outside the gene matches. The CDR3 has 13 residues. Per the germline V gene, CDR1 is DFQATT and CDR2 is SNEGSKA (reference sequence). The CDR3 protein is CSAGQGSSGELFF. CDR3 nucleotides: TGCAGTGCCGGACAGGGGTCAAGCGGGGAGCTGTTTTTT.

This clonotype was counted many times. V is TRBV5-1 and J is TRBJ1-2, with D uncertain. CDR3 length: 14 amino acids. Per the germline V gene, CDR1 is SGHRS and CDR2 is YFSETQ. Trimming left V 2 bases short and J 4 bases short, with 12 bases between. CDR3 protein: CASSLGGPGYGYTF. The CDR3 coding sequence is TGCGCCAGCAGCTTAGGAGGACCGGGCTATGGCTACACCTTC.

This clonotype has at least ten counts. The gene calls are TRBV7-2 and TRBJ2-1; 8 bases map to TRBD2. Germline loops: CDR1 SGHTA, CDR2 FQGNSA. After removal of 1 base from V and 10 bases from J, the junction contained 3 bases not matched to a gene. This CDR3 is 13 amino acids long. CDR3 DNA: TGTGCCAGCAGCTTAGAGCGACTAGCGGAGCAGTTCTTC. Residues: CASSLERLAEQFF.

V usage is TRBV18 and J usage is TRBJ2-7, with D possibly being TRBD1 or TRBD2 (5 bases each). The V and J ends lost 2 bases and 4 bases respectively, with 9 bases between them. This CDR3 has 13 residues. The germline gives CDR1 KGHSH, CDR2 LQKENI. CDR3 protein: CASSPTRGYEQYF. The CDR3 bases are TGTGCCAGCTCACCAACGAGGGGTTACGAGCAGTACTTC.

This clonotype was detected only a few times. The rearrangement joins TRBV7-2 to TRBJ2-7; D call uncertain. Trimming stripped 2 bases from V and 0 bases from J, with 8 bases between. This CDR3 region has 14 residues. In germline, CDR1 is SGHTA, CDR2 FQGNSA. The CDR3 here is CASSLSWGSYEQYF. The CDR3 bases are TGTGCCAGCAGCTTATCATGGGGCTCCTACGAGCAGTACTTC.

The rearrangement joins TRBV20-1 to TRBJ2-5, with D maybe TRBD2 (5 bases). There are 10 residues in the CDR3. The ends were cut back, 6 bases at V and 6 bases at J, with 8 bases in the middle. CDR1 is DFQATT, CDR2 SNEGSKA, per germline (reference sequence). The CDR3 loop reads CSALGKTQYF. The CDR3 DNA reads TGCAGTGCCCTCGGGAAGACCCAGTACTTC.

This sequence joins TRBV6-6 and TRBJ2-2; no definite D call. From germline, CDR1 is MNHNY and CDR2 SVGAGI (reference sequence). The CDR3 is 13 amino acids. Trimming pared 2 bases from V and 9 bases from J, leaving 10 bases between. CDR3 sequence (DNA): TGTGCCAGCAGTTACGGCGGAACCAGGGAGCTGTTTTTT. This encodes CASSYGGTRELFF.

This clonotype was seen repeatedly, ten times or more. The V gene is TRBV25-1, the J gene TRBJ2-7; tentative D call: TRBD1 (6 bases). The CDR3 is 16 residues long. Looked up from germline, CDR1 is MGHDK and CDR2 is SYGVNS. V shed 0 bases and J shed 1 base, with 13 bases lying between them. The CDR3 DNA reads as TGTGCCAGCAGTGAATATCAGGGGACGGAATCCTACGAGCAGTACTTC. This codes for CASSEYQGTESYEQYF.

This clonotype was counted many times. This chain links TRBV12-3 or TRBV12-4 with TRBJ1-6; D gene uncertain. Trimming shortened V by 3 bases and J by 4 bases, and 16 bases separated the two germline ends. The length of the CDR3 is 17 residues. The DNA of the CDR3 is TGTGCCAGCAGTTTGTGGAGTACCGCGGCGTATAATTCACCCCTCCACTTT. Translation gives CASSLWSTAAYNSPLHF.

This clonotype was counted ten times or more. The chain joins TRBV28 to TRBJ2-3, with 13 bases aligning to TRBD2. Germline trimming cut 3 bases from V and 4 bases from J; bases unmatched to any gene: 1. This CDR3 contains 15 residues. The V gene's germline CDR1 is MDHEN and CDR2 SYDVKM. CDR3 amino acids: CASSFGLAGADTQYF. The CDR3 DNA sequence: TGTGCCAGCAGTTTCGGACTAGCGGGAGCAGATACGCAGTATTTT. Full variable domain (missing parts from reference TRBV28 and TRBJ2-3): DVKVTQSSRYLVKRTGEKVFLECVQDMDHENMFWYRQDPGLGLRLIYFSYDVKMKEKGDIPEGYSVSREKKERFSLILESASTNQTSMYLCASSFGLAGADTQYFGPGTRLTVL.

In its sample, this clonotype was seen a few times. The V gene is TRBV7-9, the J gene TRBJ2-3; a weak D match, TRBD1 (6 bases). The germline V and J ends were trimmed by 4 bases and 2 bases, with 13 bases remaining between them. CDR3 size: 15 residues. Germline loops: CDR1 SEHNR, CDR2 FQNEAQ (reference sequence). The chain's CDR3 is CASSSGTYNTDTQYF. In DNA form, the CDR3 reads TGTGCCAGCAGCTCGGGGACATACAACACAGATACGCAGTATTTT.

This clonotype was counted ten times or more. J is TRBJ1-2 and V is TRBV28; no clear D gene. Trimming removed 3 bases at V and 3 bases at J, with 14 bases between. The CDR3 runs to 15 residues. CDR1 MDHEN and CDR2 SYDVKM come from the germline V gene. This CDR3 is CASSFESRTYYGYTF. The DNA for the CDR3 is TGTGCCAGCAGTTTTGAATCCAGGACCTACTATGGCTACACCTTC.

This clonotype was counted a few times. The V gene is TRBV6-5, the J gene TRBJ2-3; 8 nucleotides match TRBD1. This CDR3 contains 15 residues. V lost 5 bases and J lost 4; bases outside the gene matches: 8. Looked up from germline, CDR1 is MNHEY and CDR2 is SVGAGI. CDR3 nucleotides: TGTGCCAGCAGTCTACGAGGACAGGGCGCAGATACGCAGTATTTT. It encodes CASSLRGQGADTQYF.

The chain joins TRBV11-2 to TRBJ1-4; TRBD1 is a possible D gene (5 bases). V was cut by 3 bases and J by 0 bases, with 8 bases left in between. Germline values: CDR1 SGHAT, CDR2 FQNNGV. The length of the CDR3 is 15 residues. Here the CDR3 reads CASSLTTATNEKLFF. The CDR3 DNA reads TGTGCCAGCAGCTTGACGACAGCAACTAATGAAAAACTGTTTTTT.

This clonotype was detected ten times or more. The chain recombines TRBV28 with TRBJ2-7, with D possibly matching TRBD1 (6 bases). The V gene's germline CDR1 is MDHEN and CDR2 SYDVKM. V was pared by 4 bases and J by 0 bases, with 19 bases between. CDR3 length: 17 residues. The CDR3 DNA reads as TGTGCCAGCAGTTCAGGGGCGGGTCGACCCCTCTCCTACGAGCAGTACTTC. As protein: CASSSGAGRPLSYEQYF.

The chain joins TRBV20-1 to TRBJ2-1; D is unclear. The V gene lost 0 bases and the J gene lost 8 bases, with 17 bases spanning the gap. The V gene's germline CDR1 is DFQATT and CDR2 SNEGSKA (reference sequence). There are 15 residues in the CDR3. The CDR3 nucleotides read TGCAGTGCTAGAGATCCGACTGCCTCCCCCTATGAGCAGTTCTTC. Its protein is CSARDPTASPYEQFF.

This clonotype was recorded at least ten times. The chain has TRBV20-1 and TRBJ1-2; D possibly corresponds to TRBD1 (6 bases). This CDR3 has 12 residues. The germline V gene encodes CDR1 DFQATT and CDR2 SNEGSKA (reference sequence). V was clipped by 6 bases and J by 3 bases, with 11 bases between them. The CDR3 sequence is CSAGQHYYGYTF. CDR3 bases: TGCAGTGCCGGACAGCACTACTATGGCTACACCTTC.

This clonotype was recorded a few times. The rearrangement joins TRBV5-1 to TRBJ1-1, with D perhaps TRBD1 (5 bases). The CDR3 contains 14 residues. V lost 4 bases, J lost 0 bases, and 10 bases lay in between. CDR1 is SGHRS, CDR2 YFSETQ, per germline. CDR3 DNA sequence: TGCGCCAGCAGCCAGGGACGCTTGAACACTGAAGCTTTCTTT. This codes for CASSQGRLNTEAFF.